This passage covers 29 T cell receptor beta chains from one sample sequenced in a study of T-cell memory formation after mild COVID-19. TCRdb called the 5' RACE reads again in MiXCR, with one record for every CDR3 protein. The sample records more than 400,000 distinct CDR3 sequences, around a sixth being singletons. The sample was PBMCs or a T cell subset sorted from them (not recorded which). These TCRs come from an adult woman who had mild COVID-19 (a few samples of this study predate the infection). Cell type and time point are not known.

The gene calls are TRBV18 and TRBJ1-4, with D hard to call. The CDR3 contains 13 residues. CDR1 is KGHSH, CDR2 LQKENI, per germline. V was clipped by 4 bases and J by 6 bases, with 9 bases between them. The DNA for the CDR3 is TGTGCCAGCTCACTGCAAAAATATGAAAAACTGTTTTTT. Its translation is CASSLQKYEKLFF.

The J gene is TRBJ2-7, the V gene TRBV18, with D perhaps matching TRBD2 (6 bases). The CDR3 sequence is 16 residues long. Trimming left V 8 bases short and J 3 bases short, with 23 bases between. In germline, CDR1 is KGHSH, CDR2 LQKENI. CDR3 nucleotides: TGTGCCAGCGCCAACCTAGAGGAGGGGAAAGGCTACGAGCAGTACTTC. It specifies CASANLEEGKGYEQYF.

This clonotype was seen more than once but under ten times. J is TRBJ1-2 and V is TRBV27, with a tentative D call TRBD1 (5 bases). The germline CDR1 and CDR2 sequences are MNHEY and SMNVEV (reference sequence). Trimming took 2 bases from V and 4 from J, leaving 11 bases between them. This CDR3 region has 14 residues. The CDR3 loop is CASSLGGMAYGYTF. The CDR3 DNA reads as TGTGCCAGCAGTTTAGGGGGGATGGCCTATGGCTACACCTTC.

The chain uses TRBV19 and TRBJ2-1, with a tentative D call TRBD1 (6 bases). Per the germline V gene, CDR1 is LNHDA and CDR2 is SQIVND (reference sequence). The length of the CDR3 is 13 residues. V lost 6 bases and J 7 bases, leaving 13 bases between the germline ends. CDR3 sequence (DNA): TGTGCCAGTAGGAACAGGGTTACGAATGAGCAGTTCTTC. Amino acid sequence: CASRNRVTNEQFF.

This clonotype was found a few times. The chain carries TRBV9 and TRBJ1-6, with 8 positions matching TRBD1. Unmatched junction bases numbered 6, after V lost 3 bases and J lost 10 bases. The CDR3 has 14 amino acids. Germline loops: CDR1 SGDLS, CDR2 YYNGEE. The CDR3: CASSAGQGRSPLHF. The CDR3 bases are TGTGCCAGCAGCGCTGGACAGGGCCGATCACCCCTCCACTTT. Complete variable domain (other parts from reference TRBV9 and TRBJ1-6): DSGVTQTPKHLITATGQRVTLRCSPRSGDLSVYWYQQSLDQGLQFLIQYYNGEERAKGNILERFSAQQFPDLHSELNLSSLELGDSALYFCASSAGQGRSPLHFGNGTRLTVT.

The V gene is TRBV13, the J gene TRBJ2-1; D possibly uses TRBD1 or TRBD2 (5 bases each). The CDR3 sequence is 15 residues long. Germline V gives CDR1 PRHDT, CDR2 FYEKMQ (reference sequence). Trimming stripped 1 base from V and 4 bases from J, with 11 bases between. The CDR3 coding sequence is TGTGCCAGCAGCTTAGAGGGGCCGGGGTACAATGAGCAGTTCTTC. Its protein is CASSLEGPGYNEQFF.

The chain joins TRBV19 to TRBJ1-5; 7 bases line up with TRBD1. This CDR3 spans 16 amino acids. V gave up 5 bases and J gave up 9 bases; unmatched junction bases: 16. CDR1 and CDR2 (germline): LNHDA, SQIVND (reference sequence). Written as DNA, the CDR3 is TGTGCCAGTAGTCGGACCGGACAGGCAGAAGTGGGGCCCCAGCATTTT. Its translation: CASSRTGQAEVGPQHF.

This clonotype was seen only a few times. This chain joins TRBV24-1 and TRBJ2-5; D is possibly TRBD1 (5 bases). V was shortened by 0 bases and J by 2 bases, with 12 bases between the two germline ends. This CDR3 contains 16 residues. Germline CDR1 reads KGHDR; CDR2 reads SFDVKD. The CDR3 nucleotides read TGTGCCACCAGTGATTTGGGAAGGGGCCAACAAGAGACCCAGTACTTC. This gives the protein CATSDLGRGQQETQYF.

This clonotype has ten or more counts. V usage is TRBV5-1 and J usage is TRBJ2-1; no clear D. CDR1 and CDR2 (germline): SGHRS, YFSETQ. This CDR3 has 16 residues. Trimming removed 0 bases at V and 0 bases at J, with 10 bases between. CDR3 sequence: CASSLEAASSYNEQFF. The DNA of the CDR3 is TGCGCCAGCAGCTTGGAGGCGGCTAGCTCCTACAATGAGCAGTTCTTC. The whole variable domain, remainder taken from reference TRBV5-1 and TRBJ2-1, is KAGVTQTPRYLIKTRGQQVTLSCSPISGHRSVSWYQQTPGQGLQFLFEYFSETQRNKGNFPGRFSGRQFSNSRSEMNVSTLELGDSALYLCASSLEAASSYNEQFFGPGTRLTVL.

J is TRBJ1-1 and V is TRBV18, with 7 nucleotides matching TRBD1. This CDR3 region has 15 residues. The trim removed 4 bases at V and 2 bases at J, leaving 7 bases unmatched. Germline CDR1 and CDR2: KGHSH and LQKENI. Here the CDR3 DNA reads TGTGCCAGCTCACTCCGACAGGGCACCAACACTGAAGCTTTCTTT. Amino acids: CASSLRQGTNTEAFF.

This clonotype turned up a few times. The gene calls are TRBV2 and TRBJ2-3, with TRBD1 identical over 8 bases. The CDR3 totals 14 residues. V lost 6 bases to trimming and J lost 2 bases; unmatched junction nucleotides: 4. Looked up from germline, CDR1 is SNHLY and CDR2 is FYNNEI. CDR3 sequence: CASSADRDTDTQYF. CDR3 nucleotide sequence: TGTGCCAGCAGCGCGGACAGGGACACAGATACGCAGTATTTT.

This chain joins TRBV5-5 and TRBJ2-2; a weak D match, TRBD2 (7 bases). This CDR3 is 16 amino acids long. Germline CDR1 SGHKS, CDR2 YYEKEE (reference sequence). Trimming cost V 4 bases and J 6 bases, with 19 bases left between them. The CDR3 sequence: CASSPAGGRLAGELFF. The CDR3 DNA sequence: TGTGCCAGCAGCCCCGCCGGGGGGCGCCTGGCCGGGGAGCTGTTTTTT.

CDR3 sequence: CASSSGYSTDTQYF. The CDR3 DNA follows: TGTGCCAGCAGCTCAGGATATAGCACAGATACGCAGTATTTT. J is TRBJ2-3 and V is TRBV11-2; no definite D call. Per germline, CDR1 SGHAT and CDR2 FQNNGV. With 4 bases removed from V and 0 bases from J, the gap between germline ends came to 8 bases. There are 14 residues in the CDR3.

V and J are TRBV12-3 or TRBV12-4 and TRBJ1-2; 9 nucleotides align to TRBD1. This CDR3 has 17 amino acids. The V and J ends lost 5 bases and 5 bases, in that order; junction bases with no gene match: 15. The CDR3 DNA follows: TGTGCCAGCAGTCCCCGACTCCTGGACAGGGGAGATTATGGCTACACCTTC. Protein sequence: CASSPRLLDRGDYGYTF.

In this sample, this clonotype turned up many times. The chain combines TRBV7-9 with TRBJ1-2, with D perhaps matching TRBD1 (6 bases). The germline CDR1 and CDR2 sequences are SEHNR and FQNEAQ (reference sequence). V shed 5 bases and J shed 8 bases, with 21 bases lying between them. The CDR3 has 15 amino acids. The CDR3: CASSPYQGGPAGYTF. The CDR3 DNA follows: TGTGCCAGCAGCCCTTACCAAGGGGGTCCAGCGGGCTACACCTTC.

The chain is built from TRBV15 and TRBJ2-1, with TRBD2 matching 7 bases. V lost 0 bases, J lost 8 bases, and 7 bases stayed unmatched. This CDR3 spans 15 amino acids. Germline V gene sequence: CDR1 LNHNV, CDR2 YYDKDF (reference sequence). CDR3 protein: CATSREGAGWYEQFF. CDR3 nucleotide sequence: TGTGCCACCAGCAGAGAGGGAGCGGGATGGTATGAGCAGTTCTTC.

V gene TRBV6-5 combines with J gene TRBJ1-5, with no clear D. The germline V gene has CDR1 MNHEY and CDR2 SVGAGI. V dropped 6 bases and J dropped 2 bases, with 14 bases sitting between them. This CDR3 region has 15 residues. CDR3 sequence (DNA): TGTGCCAGCAGACGCTCTACGGAAGGCAATCAGCCCCAGCATTTT. As protein: CASRRSTEGNQPQHF.

This chain joins TRBV2 and TRBJ1-5; TRBD1 aligns across 9 bases. V shed 6 bases, J shed 4 bases, and the junction held 7 bases outside the gene matches. CDR1 and CDR2 from the germline V gene are SNHLY and FYNNEI. CDR3 length: 15 amino acids. CDR3 amino acids: CASSLNRGRNQPQHF. The CDR3 DNA follows: TGTGCCAGCAGCCTCAACAGGGGGCGGAATCAGCCCCAGCATTTT.

At least ten counts were recorded for this clonotype. This chain connects TRBV6-5 to TRBJ2-3; D is possibly TRBD1 or TRBD2 (6 bases each). Trimming left V 0 bases short and J 4 bases short, with 20 bases between. Germline loops: CDR1 MNHEY, CDR2 SVGAGI. This CDR3 is built from 18 residues. The DNA for the CDR3 is TGTGCCAGCAGTTACTCGGGGCGCCGTTTGAGGGGGGCAGATACGCAGTATTTT. Its protein is CASSYSGRRLRGADTQYF.

This chain joins TRBV20-1 and TRBJ1-2; possibly TRBD1 for D (5 bases). The CDR3 is made up of 15 amino acids. Trimming stripped 2 bases from V and 4 bases from J, with 17 bases between. The germline CDR1 and CDR2 sequences are DFQATT and SNEGSKA (reference sequence). CDR3 region: CSARNPPGLGYGYTF. CDR3 nucleotides: TGCAGTGCTAGAAACCCGCCGGGACTGGGCTATGGCTACACCTTC.

The chain recombines TRBV27 with TRBJ2-7; D gene uncertain. CDR1 MNHEY and CDR2 SMNVEV come from the germline V gene (reference sequence). The CDR3 sequence is 11 residues long. V was trimmed by 6 bases and J by 3 bases, leaving 6 bases between them. The CDR3 is CASSRHYEQYF. DNA of the CDR3: TGTGCCAGCAGCCGTCACTACGAGCAGTACTTC.

This chain uses TRBV19 with TRBJ2-1; perhaps TRBD2 as D (6 bases). Trimming pared 5 bases from V and 3 bases from J, leaving 11 bases between. Germline V CDR1 and CDR2: LNHDA, SQIVND (reference sequence). The CDR3 contains 14 residues. CDR3 loop: CASSPGGNYNEQFF. CDR3 in DNA: TGTGCCAGTAGTCCTGGCGGGAACTACAATGAGCAGTTCTTC.

This clonotype was seen only a few times. The J gene is TRBJ2-3, the V gene TRBV27; D perhaps matches TRBD1 (5 bases). CDR3 length: 15 residues. With 2 bases removed from V and 4 bases from J, the gap between germline ends came to 13 bases. Germline V gives CDR1 MNHEY, CDR2 SMNVEV (reference sequence). CDR3 region: CASSLGSGWADTQYF. The CDR3 DNA reads TGTGCCAGCAGTTTAGGTTCAGGGTGGGCAGATACGCAGTATTTT.

A few counts support this clonotype. The rearrangement uses TRBV2 and TRBJ2-7; TRBD1 agrees at 7 bases. CDR3 length equals 13 residues. After removal of 7 bases from V and 5 bases from J, the junction contained 8 bases not matched to a gene. CDR1 and CDR2 (germline): SNHLY, FYNNEI. The CDR3 nucleotides read TGTGCCAGCACGACAGGGTTCAGGGACGAGCAGTACTTC. This translates into CASTTGFRDEQYF.

This clonotype was found a few times. The chain is built from TRBV7-9 and TRBJ2-5; D is unresolved. CDR3 size: 13 residues. Germline-derived CDR1 and CDR2 are SEHNR and FQNEAQ (reference sequence). V lost 1 base and J lost 5, with 8 bases in between. The CDR3 reads CASSLDAIETQYF. The CDR3 DNA follows: TGTGCCAGCAGCTTAGATGCGATCGAGACCCAGTACTTC.

This clonotype came up a few times. The chain joins TRBV29-1 to TRBJ1-2; 9 nucleotides agree with TRBD1. J gave up 6 bases and V 4 bases, and 9 bases lay outside the gene matches. Germline V lookup: CDR1 SQVTM, CDR2 ANQGSEA. There are 14 residues in the CDR3. Written as DNA, the CDR3 is TGCAGCGTTGCTACTCCCGGGACAGGGCATGGCTACACCTTC. The encoded protein is CSVATPGTGHGYTF.

The DNA of the CDR3 is TGTGCCAGCAGCCTTCCGGGACGGAATCAGCCCCAGCATTTT. As protein: CASSLPGRNQPQHF. The chain uses TRBV7-2 and TRBJ1-5, with TRBD1 as a possible D gene (5 bases). The CDR3 has 14 residues. Germline loops: CDR1 SGHTA, CDR2 FQGNSA. The V end was cut by 5 bases, the J end by 4 bases, with 12 bases between.

This clonotype was seen once. This chain links TRBV5-1 with TRBJ2-3, with unresolved D. The CDR3 consists of 14 residues. The ends were cut back, 4 bases at V and 2 bases at J, with 11 bases in the middle. Germline V gene sequence: CDR1 SGHRS, CDR2 YFSETQ. The CDR3 reads CASSVVDHTDTQYF. The CDR3 bases are TGCGCCAGCAGCGTCGTAGATCACACAGATACGCAGTATTTT.

V is TRBV4-3 and J is TRBJ1-1; 7 positions match TRBD1. V was pared by 7 bases and J by 4 bases, with 6 bases of the junction left unmatched. The germline V gene has CDR1 LGHNA and CDR2 YSLEER. CDR3 size: 13 residues. CDR3 nucleotide sequence: TGCGCCAGCAATTGGCAGGGGGGCACTGAAGCTTTCTTT. Amino acids: CASNWQGGTEAFF.